One sample yielded the 31 T cell receptor beta chains listed below, sequenced in a study of cytomegalovirus exposure and HLA in healthy donors. The PCR employed 60 Vbeta primers together with 13 Jbeta primers. TCRdb's table, derived via immunoSEQ multiplex PCR, lists solely in-frame clones and lacks some. The sample records about 130,000 clones, about four fifths being singletons. Sequenced sample: PBMCs. The receptors come from a man between 25 and 39 years old in good health and CMV-seronegative.

V gene TRBV5-6 combines with J gene TRBJ1-3, with TRBD1 matching over 8 bases. Trimming removed 4 bases from V and 0 bases from J; junction bases left unmatched: 3. The germline gives CDR1 SGHDT, CDR2 YYEEEE. This CDR3 spans 15 amino acids. The CDR3 is CASSRGTGSGNTIYF. The CDR3 region has the DNA TGTGCCAGCAGCCGCGGGACAGGCTCTGGAAACACCATATATTTT.

The chain links TRBV20-1 to TRBJ1-2; the match to TRBD1 covers 8 bases. V shed 7 bases and J 8 bases; nucleotides not matched to a gene: 6. The germline CDR1 and CDR2 sequences are DFQATT and SNEGSKA (reference sequence). The CDR3 consists of 11 residues. DNA for the CDR3: TGCAGTGTAAGCAGGGGGCGAGGCTACACCTTC. The encoded protein is CSVSRGRGYTF.

This clone was recorded only once. This chain joins TRBV29-1 and TRBJ1-1, with D possibly TRBD1 on 5 matching bases. V lost 6 bases and J lost 0, with 20 bases in between. This CDR3 region has 16 residues. The germline V gene has CDR1 SQVTM and CDR2 ANQGSEA. This chain's CDR3 is CSVTTGTPTVNTEAFF. The CDR3 DNA is TGCAGCGTAACCACCGGGACTCCGACCGTGAACACTGAAGCTTTCTTT.

The CDR3 DNA reads as TGTGCCAGCAAAAACTACTCTGGGGCCAACGTCCTGACTTTC. Protein sequence: CASKNYSGANVLTF. The rearrangement uses TRBV7-2 and TRBJ2-6, with no clear D. V lost 7 bases to trimming and J lost 0 bases, with 7 bases between them. The CDR3 is 14 amino acids. The germline V gene has CDR1 SGHTA and CDR2 FQGNSA. Filled out from reference TRBV7-2 and TRBJ2-6, the complete variable domain reads GAGVSQSPSNKVTEKGKDVELRCDPISGHTALYWYRQSLGQGLEFLIYFQGNSAPDKSGLPSDRFSAERTGGSVSTLTIQRTQQEDSAVYLCASKNYSGANVLTFGAGSRLTVL.

The gene calls are TRBV7-9 and TRBJ2-3, with 11 bases identical to TRBD2. With 5 bases clipped from V and 7 bases from J, the junction kept 8 bases outside the gene matches. Germline assignment: CDR1 SEHNR and CDR2 FQNEAQ (reference sequence). This CDR3 has 15 residues. The CDR3 coding sequence is TGTGCCAGCAGCGATGAACTAGCGGGAGTCCATACGCAGTATTTT. Its translation is CASSDELAGVHTQYF.

The chain links TRBV5-4 to TRBJ2-7; 7 bases are a match to TRBD1. V was pared by 2 bases and J by 6 bases, with 5 bases of the junction left unmatched. There are 13 residues in the CDR3. The V gene's germline CDR1 is SGHNT and CDR2 YYREEE (reference sequence). The CDR3 sequence is CASSFGTVGEQYF. Written as DNA, the CDR3 is TGTGCCAGCAGCTTTGGGACAGTAGGCGAGCAGTACTTC.

The chain employs TRBV28 and TRBJ2-1, with D perhaps TRBD2 (6 bases). Germline assignment: CDR1 MDHEN and CDR2 SYDVKM. The CDR3 has 15 amino acids. Deletions cut 8 bases from V and 7 bases from J, with 21 bases between. For the CDR3, the DNA is TGTGCCAGCGTTGGAGGGGCGGGGTCTCCGAATGAGCAGTTCTTC. Translating it yields CASVGGAGSPNEQFF.

In its sample, this clone was seen a few times. The chain uses TRBV5-6 and TRBJ1-5; 7 nucleotides line up with TRBD1. The CDR3 totals 15 residues. J was trimmed by 6 bases and V by 3 bases; bases with no gene match: 9. From germline, CDR1 is SGHDT and CDR2 YYEEEE. CDR3 bases: TGTGCCAGCAGCTGGGATGTCGGGACAGCTCAGCCCCAGCATTTT. Translating it yields CASSWDVGTAQPQHF.

The chain links TRBV14 to TRBJ1-1; D is unclear. V lost 1 base to trimming and J lost 4 bases, with 10 bases between them. The CDR3 contains 14 residues. Germline V gene data show CDR1 as SGHDN and CDR2 as FVKESK. The CDR3 loop is CASSQVSRGTEAFF. CDR3 nucleotide sequence: TGTGCCAGCAGCCAAGTCTCCCGCGGCACTGAAGCTTTCTTT.

The chain carries TRBV4-2 and TRBJ2-3, with 9 bases that match TRBD2. The CDR3 spans 15 residues. Germline trimming cut 6 bases from V and 4 bases from J; bases unmatched to any gene: 8. From germline, CDR1 is LGHNA and CDR2 YNFKEQ. The CDR3 reads CASRVAGDDSDTQYF. CDR3 DNA: TGTGCCAGCAGGGTAGCGGGAGACGATTCAGATACGCAGTATTTT.

This clone was recorded a few times. The CDR3 region has the DNA TGTGCCAGCAGCTTAGCTGTCAGGGGGAAGGAGACCCAGTACTTC. Amino acids: CASSLAVRGKETQYF. The genes are TRBV7-9 and TRBJ2-5; 7 nucleotides align to TRBD1. The germline CDR1 and CDR2 sequences are SEHNR and FQNEAQ (reference sequence). After removal of 0 bases from V and 5 bases from J, the junction contained 6 bases not matched to a gene. The CDR3 runs 15 residues.

This chain connects TRBV6-6 to TRBJ2-7; 7 positions agree with TRBD1. The CDR3 sequence is 14 residues long. V lost 6 bases, J lost 0 bases, and 5 bases stayed unmatched. Germline V lookup: CDR1 MNHNY, CDR2 SVGAGI (reference sequence). The CDR3 sequence: CASSRGQNSYEQYF. The CDR3 region has the DNA TGTGCCAGCAGCCGGGGACAGAACTCCTACGAGCAGTACTTC.

The V and J genes are TRBV5-8 and TRBJ2-1; 7 nucleotides agree with TRBD2. The V gene's germline CDR1 is SGHTS and CDR2 YDEGEE. V gave up 3 bases and J gave up 0 bases; unmatched junction bases: 3. This CDR3 is 15 amino acids long. This CDR3 is CASSSLASSYNEQFF. The CDR3 bases are TGTGCCAGCAGCTCACTAGCGTCCTCCTACAATGAGCAGTTCTTC.

The genes are TRBV28 and TRBJ2-7, with 16 bases matching TRBD2. V lost 7 bases to trimming and J lost 3 bases; unmatched junction nucleotides: 9. CDR3 length equals 17 residues. Per germline, CDR1 MDHEN and CDR2 SYDVKM. The CDR3, as DNA: TGTGCCAGCACCTCGGGGACTAGCGGGGGGGCTCTCTACGAGCAGTACTTC. Amino acid sequence: CASTSGTSGGALYEQYF.

The count of this clone is one. The CDR3 DNA sequence: TGTGCCAGCAGACCACAACAAGGGGGCACTGAAGCTTTCTTT. Translating gives CASRPQQGGTEAFF. The chain employs TRBV28 and TRBJ1-1; D perhaps matches TRBD1 (6 bases). V lost 6 bases and J 4 bases, leaving 15 bases between the germline ends. The CDR3 runs to 14 residues. The germline V gene encodes CDR1 MDHEN and CDR2 SYDVKM. Variable domain in full (rest from reference TRBV28 and TRBJ1-1): DVKVTQSSRYLVKRTGEKVFLECVQDMDHENMFWYRQDPGLGLRLIYFSYDVKMKEKGDIPEGYSVSREKKERFSLILESASTNQTSMYLCASRPQQGGTEAFFGQGTRLTVV.

This clone was seen a few times. J is TRBJ2-3 and V is TRBV5-1; D is undetermined. The length of the CDR3 is 15 residues. CDR1 SGHRS and CDR2 YFSETQ come from the germline V gene. V shed 0 bases and J shed 6 bases, with 14 bases lying between them. The CDR3 coding sequence is TGCGCCAGCAGCTTGGTGGTAGCATTTATGGATACGCAGTATTTT. It translates to CASSLVVAFMDTQYF.

The chain couples TRBV15 to TRBJ2-1; a weak D match, TRBD1 (6 bases). V gave up 0 bases and J gave up 10 bases, with 19 bases separating them. This CDR3 comprises 16 residues. Per germline, CDR1 LNHNV and CDR2 YYDKDF (reference sequence). Here the CDR3 DNA reads TGTGCCACCAGCAGAGATCAATCCCCGAGACAGGCGGAGCAGTTCTTC. This encodes CATSRDQSPRQAEQFF.

Only one count was recorded for this clone. The rearrangement joins TRBV30 to TRBJ1-1; D is possibly TRBD1 (6 bases). V was clipped by 1 base and J by 5 bases, with 26 bases between them. CDR1 and CDR2 (germline): GTSNPN, SVGIG (reference sequence). This CDR3 contains 18 residues. The CDR3 here is CAWSDREAGVILGTEAFF. The DNA for the CDR3 is TGTGCCTGGAGTGACCGGGAGGCAGGGGTAATTTTGGGGACTGAAGCTTTCTTT.

The chain has TRBV5-1 and TRBJ1-6; D gene unclear. V lost 0 bases, J lost 7 bases, and 8 bases lay in between. CDR1 and CDR2 from the germline V gene are SGHRS and YFSETQ. The CDR3 runs to 14 residues. The CDR3 here is CASSLGHRNSPLHF. The DNA for the CDR3 is TGCGCCAGCAGCTTGGGCCACAGAAATTCACCCCTCCACTTT.

This clone was recorded once. Because it lacks the conserved phenylalanine or tryptophan at the end, this CDR3 is likely a read error. It is unclear where the CDR3 begins or ends on the DNA, so no DNA is shown, and the CDR3 is as TCRdb lists it. This sequence joins TRBV6-6 and TRBJ1-1; TRBD1, the table's D call, was not compared with the DNA. Germline assignment: CDR1 MNHNY and CDR2 SVGAGI (reference sequence). Counting both end residues, the CDR3 totals 11 amino acids. The CDR3: CASSYSTQGIL.

This chain uses TRBV4-2 with TRBJ2-2, with a weak D call TRBD2 (6 bases). CDR3 size: 18 residues. Trimming removed 0 bases from V and 3 bases from J, with 17 bases in between. The germline gives CDR1 LGHNA, CDR2 YNFKEQ. The CDR3 loop reads CASSQDISSSDHTGELFF. CDR3 in DNA: TGTGCCAGCAGCCAAGATATCTCCTCTAGCGACCACACCGGGGAGCTGTTTTTT.

As DNA, the CDR3 is TGTGCCAGCAGCTTACTAGCGGGAGACACCGGGGAGCTGTTTTTT. Residues: CASSLLAGDTGELFF. The V gene is TRBV7-6, the J gene TRBJ2-2, with 10 bases lining up with TRBD2. V dropped 2 bases and J dropped 3; count of bases not matched to a gene: 0. The CDR3 length is 15 residues. Germline CDR1 and CDR2: SGHVS and FNYEAQ. The complete variable domain, with remaining parts taken from reference TRBV7-6 and TRBJ2-2, reads GAGVSQSPRYKVTKRGQDVALRCDPISGHVSLYWYRQALGQGPEFLTYFNYEAQQDKSGLPNDRFSAERPEGSISTLTIQRTEQRDSAMYRCASSLLAGDTGELFFGEGSRLTVL.

The gene calls are TRBV6-1 and TRBJ2-7, with 14 bases matching TRBD2. The CDR3 is 15 residues long. Germline CDR1 MNHNS, CDR2 SASEGT. V shed 7 bases, J shed 6 bases, and the junction held 8 bases outside the gene matches. The CDR3 nucleotides read TGTGCCAGCACCAGACTAGCGGGAGGGCCCAGCGAGCAGTACTTC. Amino acids: CASTRLAGGPSEQYF.

This clone was detected only a few times. This chain connects TRBV6-5 to TRBJ2-2, with 7 bases that match TRBD1. CDR3 length equals 15 residues. Germline CDR1 reads MNHEY; CDR2 reads SVGAGI. With V trimmed by 5 bases and J by 4 bases, 7 bases remained unmatched. CDR3 amino acids: CASSLDRAGTGELFF. The DNA of the CDR3 is TGTGCCAGCAGTCTAGACAGGGCCGGCACCGGGGAGCTGTTTTTT.

V and J are TRBV7-2 and TRBJ1-5, with 9 positions matching TRBD1. The germline V gene has CDR1 SGHTA and CDR2 FQGNSA. CDR3 length: 13 amino acids. V shed 5 bases, J shed 5 bases, and the junction held 1 base outside the gene matches. CDR3 DNA sequence: TGTGCCAGCAGCCGACAGGGGGATCAGCCCCAGCATTTT. Residues: CASSRQGDQPQHF. Looking up the rest from reference TRBV7-2 and TRBJ1-5 gives the full variable domain: GAGVSQSPSNKVTEKGKDVELRCDPISGHTALYWYRQSLGQGLEFLIYFQGNSAPDKSGLPSDRFSAERTGGSVSTLTIQRTQQEDSAVYLCASSRQGDQPQHFGDGTRLSIL.

In this sample, this clone turned up a few times. The chain carries TRBV6-5 and TRBJ1-1; 7 bases are shared with TRBD1. Germline V gene lookup returns CDR1 MNHEY and CDR2 SVGAGI. The length of the CDR3 is 14 residues. Trimming at V came to 2 bases and at J to 12 bases, leaving 12 bases not matched to a gene. CDR3: CASSYGTALTESFF. The CDR3, as DNA: TGTGCCAGCAGTTACGGGACAGCCTTAACGGAGTCTTTCTTT.

J is TRBJ1-1 and V is TRBV28; D remains unclear. V lost 3 bases to trimming and J lost 0 bases, with 14 bases between them. CDR1 MDHEN and CDR2 SYDVKM come from the germline V gene. The CDR3 spans 16 residues. CDR3 residues: CASSLGRLNMNTEAFF. In DNA form, the CDR3 reads TGTGCCAGCAGTTTGGGGAGACTCAACATGAACACTGAAGCTTTCTTT.

This clone was counted only a few times. V usage is TRBV2 and J usage is TRBJ1-1, with 10 bases fitting TRBD1. The ends lost 3 bases at V and 5 bases at J; junction bases unmatched: 6. This CDR3 spans 15 amino acids. Germline V gene lookup returns CDR1 SNHLY and CDR2 FYNNEI. The CDR3 reads CASSERQGAFTEAFF. CDR3 nucleotides: TGTGCCAGCAGTGAGCGACAGGGGGCCTTTACTGAAGCTTTCTTT.

The chain has TRBV9 and TRBJ2-1; perhaps TRBD2 as D (5 bases). The length of the CDR3 is 13 residues. The V and J ends lost 4 bases and 9 bases respectively, with 14 bases between them. Germline V gene lookup returns CDR1 SGDLS and CDR2 YYNGEE. CDR3 protein: CASSPGTSVEQFF. In DNA, the CDR3 is TGTGCCAGCAGCCCAGGTACTAGTGTTGAGCAGTTCTTC.

The rearrangement links TRBV30 to TRBJ2-1, with 7 nucleotides matching TRBD2. Germline values: CDR1 GTSNPN, CDR2 SVGIG (reference sequence). The CDR3 is 14 residues long. Trimming at V came to 8 bases and at J to 8 bases, leaving 15 bases not matched to a gene. Here the CDR3 DNA reads TGTGCCCTCCGGCCCCCGGGAGGACGGGATGAGCAGTTCTTC. Its translation is CALRPPGGRDEQFF.

The J gene is TRBJ2-1, the V gene TRBV11-2; 9 bases fit TRBD2. Germline lookup yields CDR1 SGHAT and CDR2 FQNNGV. The CDR3 runs to 17 residues. Germline trimming cut 1 base from V and 5 bases from J; bases unmatched to any gene: 9. The CDR3, as DNA: TGTGCCAGCAGCTTAGTTTTCGCGGGAGGGCCTGACAATGAGCAGTTCTTC. Translation: CASSLVFAGGPDNEQFF.